A selection of T cell receptor beta chains follows, all from one sample in a study of shared clonotypes between healthy human individuals. The table came from immunoSEQ multiplex PCR; TCRdb's copy has only in-frame clones and leaves some out. This sample carries 100,000 or so clones, around 71% of them seen once, and the ten largest clones take approximately 23%. Sequenced: memory CD8+ T cells sorted from blood. Receptors were obtained from a woman in her twenties or thirties in good health. CDR3s include the opening cysteine and the closing phenylalanine or tryptophan. Fields, in order: V gene, J gene, D gene, CDR3 protein. The D gene is left open where the match is weak.

v_gene: TRBV5-1; j_gene: TRBJ2-2; d_gene: NA; CDR3aa: CASSFGVSITGELFF
v_gene: TRBV25-1; j_gene: TRBJ2-7; d_gene: NA; CDR3aa: CASSESQGYEQYF
v_gene: TRBV13; j_gene: TRBJ2-7; d_gene: NA; CDR3aa: CASSLAASYEQYF
v_gene: TRBV10-3; j_gene: TRBJ2-5; d_gene: TRBD2; CDR3aa: CAISEEPGLAGETQYF
v_gene: TRBV28; j_gene: TRBJ2-1; d_gene: TRBD2; CDR3aa: CASSFPSGRVHSYNEQFF
v_gene: TRBV28; j_gene: TRBJ2-6; d_gene: TRBD1; CDR3aa: CASGTRIGQGLSGANVLTF
v_gene: TRBV10-3; j_gene: TRBJ1-3; d_gene: NA; CDR3aa: CAISERRLSGNTIYF
v_gene: TRBV6-5; j_gene: TRBJ1-2; d_gene: TRBD1; CDR3aa: CASNGQGGGYGYTF
v_gene: TRBV25-1; j_gene: TRBJ2-5; d_gene: NA; CDR3aa: CASTDLNTEETQYF
v_gene: TRBV28; j_gene: TRBJ2-1; d_gene: TRBD2; CDR3aa: CASSFGGRDTYNEQFF
v_gene: TRBV15; j_gene: TRBJ2-1; d_gene: TRBD2; CDR3aa: CATMRPKEAGVPDEQFF
v_gene: TRBV9; j_gene: TRBJ1-1; d_gene: NA; CDR3aa: CASSPLQVNTEAFF
v_gene: TRBV6-6; j_gene: TRBJ1-3; d_gene: TRBD1; CDR3aa: CASSYVGQGNTIYF
v_gene: TRBV25-1; j_gene: TRBJ2-3; d_gene: TRBD2; CDR3aa: CASSESQTSGTTDTQYF
v_gene: TRBV19; j_gene: TRBJ1-5; d_gene: NA; CDR3aa: CASSWSGAYNQPQHF
v_gene: TRBV4-1; j_gene: TRBJ2-7; d_gene: NA; CDR3aa: CASSRTLSRVGRYEQYF
v_gene: TRBV9; j_gene: TRBJ2-6; d_gene: NA; CDR3aa: CASTSGANVLTF
v_gene: TRBV4-1; j_gene: TRBJ2-5; d_gene: TRBD2; CDR3aa: CASSPDRTSYGTQYF
v_gene: TRBV9; j_gene: TRBJ2-1; d_gene: NA; CDR3aa: CASSPRRGSSYNEQFF
v_gene: TRBV19; j_gene: TRBJ2-3; d_gene: NA; CDR3aa: CASSKEWWDTQYF
v_gene: TRBV5-1; j_gene: TRBJ2-7; d_gene: NA; CDR3aa: CASSLEGFPSYEQYF
v_gene: TRBV11-3; j_gene: TRBJ2-7; d_gene: TRBD2; CDR3aa: CASSFAPGGAYEQYF
v_gene: TRBV5-1; j_gene: TRBJ2-3; d_gene: NA; CDR3aa: CASKGLRTDTQYF
v_gene: TRBV27; j_gene: TRBJ2-7; d_gene: NA; CDR3aa: CASSLIGERALYEQYF
v_gene: TRBV7-5; j_gene: TRBJ2-1; d_gene: NA; CDR3aa: CVRSSVFNEQFF
v_gene: TRBV6-5; j_gene: TRBJ2-7; d_gene: TRBD1; CDR3aa: CASSYSTGGSYEQYF
v_gene: TRBV28; j_gene: TRBJ1-4; d_gene: NA; CDR3aa: CASSLTGPTNEKLFF
v_gene: TRBV4-1; j_gene: TRBJ2-2; d_gene: TRBD2; CDR3aa: CASSRLAGGLTGELFF
v_gene: TRBV19; j_gene: TRBJ2-7; d_gene: TRBD2; CDR3aa: CASSLAGVPSYEQYF
v_gene: TRBV28; j_gene: TRBJ2-3; d_gene: NA; CDR3aa: CASRGKGARAGEDVTQYF